This T cell receptor beta chain derives from a study of cytomegalovirus exposure and HLA in healthy donors. This clone has at least ten counts. Its antigen is unknown. Study conclusions and caveats: Roughly uniform depth of sequencing across donors was assumed in presence/absence analyses.

PCR was performed using 60 Vbeta and 13 Jbeta primers. In the original analysis: Unique TCR beta chains totaled 80 million to 100 million in a later count, with 8.5 million to 12 million of them shared. Some clones are missing from TCRdb's copy, which holds only in-frame ones; the method was immunoSEQ multiplex PCR. The V and J calls and the clone size are those of that table, but D and trimming were determined from the DNA. The repertoire holds 89,000 or so clones, with just under 75% as singletons. The sequence was collected from a man aged 60 to 69 in good health and CMV-seronegative. The material sequenced was PBMCs.

The CDR3 loop is CASSPRDTGNTIYF. CDR3 nucleotides: TGTGCCAGTAGTCCCCGGGATACAGGAAACACCATATATTTT. The chain employs TRBV19 and TRBJ1-3; D is unclear. There are 14 residues in the CDR3. V was shortened by 5 bases and J by 4 bases, with 12 bases between the two germline ends. Per the germline V gene, CDR1 is LNHDA and CDR2 is SQIVND (reference sequence).